Below, 25 T cell receptor beta chains from the same sample are listed, as sequenced in a study of CD8 T cells in ankylosing spondylitis. Regarding the study as a whole: Seemingly distinctive of ankylosing spondylitis blood was a TCR beta motif formed by eight highly homologous variants.

TCRdb redid the calling of the 5' RACE reads with MiXCR, one entry per CDR3 protein. The repertoire includes about 220,000 distinct CDR3 sequences, about 7% of them detected once, and approximately 15% sits in the top ten. These receptors' targets are unknown. The specimen sequenced was blood, either unsorted or a sorted T cell fraction (not recorded which). The receptors come from a male donor with ankylosing spondylitis.

This clonotype was counted ten times or more. This chain connects TRBV18 to TRBJ2-1; 9 nucleotides align to TRBD1. Germline CDR1 reads KGHSH; CDR2 reads LQKENI. With V trimmed by 4 bases and J by 7 bases, 5 bases remained unmatched. The CDR3 is made up of 14 amino acids. CDR3 residues: CASSRDRVNNEQFF. As DNA, the CDR3 is TGTGCCAGCTCACGGGACAGGGTAAATAATGAGCAGTTCTTC.

There are many counts of this clonotype. The chain is built from TRBV7-9 and TRBJ1-5, with a weak D call TRBD1 (5 bases). Between the trimmed V and J ends, which lost 8 bases and 1 base, there was a span of 12 bases. CDR3 length equals 14 residues. CDR1 is SEHNR, CDR2 FQNEAQ, per germline (reference sequence). The CDR3 is CASALGASNQPQHF. The DNA for the CDR3 is TGTGCCAGCGCCCTTGGGGCGAGCAATCAGCCCCAGCATTTT.

This clonotype was seen at least ten times. The rearrangement links TRBV5-6 to TRBJ2-5; no reliable D call. Germline-derived CDR1 and CDR2 are SGHDT and YYEEEE. V was cut by 4 bases and J by 0 bases, with 10 bases left in between. The CDR3 runs to 14 residues. This CDR3 is CASSLQLYQETQYF. For the CDR3, the DNA is TGTGCCAGCAGCCTACAGCTGTACCAAGAGACCCAGTACTTC.

This clonotype showed up many times. The chain links TRBV29-1 to TRBJ2-1, with D maybe TRBD2 (5 bases). The germline V gene has CDR1 SQVTM and CDR2 ANQGSEA. Trimming stripped 2 bases from V and 9 bases from J, with 8 bases between. The CDR3 has 11 amino acids. The DNA of the CDR3 is TGCAGCGTTGAAAGCGAGGGTGAGCAGTTCTTC. It is translated as CSVESEGEQFF.

This clonotype was detected many times. V gene TRBV12-3 or TRBV12-4 combines with J gene TRBJ2-1; 10 bases are shared with TRBD2. The CDR3 runs to 13 residues. V shed 1 base, J shed 15 bases, and the junction held 6 bases outside the gene matches. CDR3 amino acids: CASSLVSSGGGFF. As DNA, the CDR3 is TGTGCCAGCAGTTTAGTATCTAGCGGGGGAGGGTTCTTC.

This chain connects TRBV5-5 to TRBJ2-3, with D possibly TRBD2 on 5 matching bases. Deletions cut 0 bases from V and 4 bases from J, with 9 bases between. Germline CDR1 is SGHKS and CDR2 is YYEKEE (reference sequence). The CDR3 loop spans 14 amino acids. The CDR3 region is CASSLVRVADTQYF. CDR3 coding DNA: TGTGCCAGCAGCTTGGTGAGGGTAGCAGATACGCAGTATTTT. Full variable domain (rest looked up from reference TRBV5-5 and TRBJ2-3): DAGVTQSPTHLIKTRGQQVTLRCSPISGHKSVSWYQQVLGQGPQFIFQYYEKEERGRGNFPDRFSARQFPNYSSELNVNALLLGDSALYLCASSLVRVADTQYFGPGTRLTVL.

Ten or more counts support this clonotype. This chain uses TRBV20-1 with TRBJ2-3; no firm D call. The germline V and J ends were trimmed by 8 bases and 6 bases, with 15 bases remaining between them. This CDR3 has 12 residues. Germline assignment: CDR1 DFQATT and CDR2 SNEGSKA (reference sequence). The CDR3 sequence is CSTDEFGDTQYF. The CDR3 DNA sequence: TGCAGTACAGACGAATTTGGGGATACGCAGTATTTT.

This clonotype has a handful of counts. The chain combines TRBV29-1 with TRBJ1-3; D gene uncertain. The CDR3 totals 16 residues. Trimming cost V 1 base and J 0 bases, with 13 bases left between them. Germline V CDR1 and CDR2: SQVTM, ANQGSEA. The CDR3 reads CSVEAWEGSSGNTIYF. In nucleotides, the CDR3 is TGCAGCGTTGAAGCTTGGGAAGGAAGCTCTGGAAACACCATATATTTT.

Only a few counts were recorded for this clonotype. The chain employs TRBV7-2 and TRBJ2-7, with 7 nucleotides matching TRBD1. Trimming at V came to 3 bases and at J to 0 bases, leaving 8 bases not matched to a gene. The CDR3 loop spans 16 amino acids. Germline V CDR1 and CDR2: SGHTA, FQGNSA. In DNA, the CDR3 is TGTGCCAGCAGCTTTGGTAGGGGGCGAAGCTCCTACGAGCAGTACTTC. Translation gives CASSFGRGRSSYEQYF. Full variable domain (rest looked up from reference TRBV7-2 and TRBJ2-7): GAGVSQSPSNKVTEKGKDVELRCDPISGHTALYWYRQSLGQGLEFLIYFQGNSAPDKSGLPSDRFSAERTGGSVSTLTIQRTQQEDSAVYLCASSFGRGRSSYEQYFGPGTRLTVT.

This clonotype was picked up many times. V gene TRBV20-1 combines with J gene TRBJ2-7; D call uncertain. Trimming took off 2 bases at V and 6 bases at J, with 23 bases between the two ends. Germline values: CDR1 DFQATT, CDR2 SNEGSKA (reference sequence). This CDR3 comprises 16 residues. This CDR3 reads CSARLSPDWSKREQYF. CDR3 sequence (DNA): TGCAGTGCTAGACTGTCCCCCGACTGGTCGAAGCGCGAGCAGTACTTC.

This clonotype was found many times. The chain links TRBV15 to TRBJ2-5, with D possibly being TRBD2 (6 bases). CDR1 is LNHNV and CDR2 is YYDKDF in the germline V gene (reference sequence). The CDR3 is 15 amino acids. V was cut by 1 base and J by 2 bases, with 11 bases left in between. CDR3 sequence reads: CATSRGGRLQETQYF. Written as DNA, the CDR3 is TGTGCCACCAGCAGAGGAGGGAGGCTACAAGAGACCCAGTACTTC.

This clonotype was detected only once. The junction shows a germline mismatch at one end, possibly a read error. V is TRBV12-3 or TRBV12-4 and J is TRBJ2-3; TRBD2 agrees at 7 bases. The CDR3 covers 18 residues. CDR3 sequence reads: CAISLSRDYDSTTDTQYF. DNA of the CDR3: TGTGCCATCAGTTTATCAAGGGACTACGATTCGACCACAGATACGCAGTATTTT.

This clonotype was observed at least ten times. The CDR3 reads CASSQGVGNTIYF. The CDR3 DNA follows: TGCGCCAGCAGCCAAGGAGTTGGAAACACCATATATTTT. The chain couples TRBV4-3 to TRBJ1-3; D gene ambiguous. CDR3 length equals 13 residues. Trimming removed 1 base at V and 3 bases at J, with 4 bases between. Per germline, CDR1 LGHNA and CDR2 YSLEER.

This clonotype was found many times. The chain links TRBV4-1 to TRBJ1-1; D unclear. V gave up 4 bases and J gave up 4 bases, with 16 bases separating them. Germline values: CDR1 MGHRA, CDR2 YSYEKL. The CDR3 covers 15 residues. Written as DNA, the CDR3 is TGCGCCAGCAGCCCCTCCGATCTACGGGTCACTGAAGCTTTCTTT. Translating it yields CASSPSDLRVTEAFF.

This clonotype was counted at least ten times. The chain carries TRBV4-2 and TRBJ1-4; TRBD1 aligns across 7 bases. The germline CDR1 and CDR2 sequences are LGHNA and YNFKEQ. This CDR3 comprises 16 residues. V was clipped by 2 bases and J by 7 bases; unmatched bases: 10. The CDR3 sequence is CASSQLQGEEVEKLFF. CDR3 nucleotides: TGTGCCAGCAGCCAACTCCAGGGGGAGGAGGTTGAAAAACTGTTTTTT.

This clonotype was counted only a few times. This chain joins TRBV20-1 and TRBJ2-1; 8 bases map to TRBD2. V shed 6 bases and J 7 bases; nucleotides not matched to a gene: 11. This CDR3 contains 14 residues. Germline V lookup: CDR1 DFQATT, CDR2 SNEGSKA (reference sequence). CDR3 in amino acids: CSADQRGLGNEQFF. The CDR3 bases are TGCAGTGCCGACCAGCGGGGGCTAGGGAATGAGCAGTTCTTC.

This clonotype has a count of ten or more. V gene TRBV16 combines with J gene TRBJ2-7, with D perhaps TRBD1 or TRBD2 (5 bases each). The V end was cut by 1 base, the J end by 1 base, with 11 bases between. CDR1 is KGHSY, CDR2 FQNENV, per germline. The length of the CDR3 is 15 residues. The CDR3 DNA reads as TGTGCCAGCAGCCAATATCAGGGACGATCCTACGAGCAGTACTTC. Its protein is CASSQYQGRSYEQYF.

In this sample, this clonotype turned up once. The chain uses TRBV7-6 and TRBJ2-3, with 8 bases fitting TRBD2. Germline V gives CDR1 SGHVS, CDR2 FNYEAQ. The CDR3 is 16 amino acids. Losses at the gene ends were 1 base for V and 6 bases for J; bases not matched to a gene: 9. The CDR3 region has the DNA TGTGCCAGCAGCTTAGATCGCGGGGGGCCCGTTGATACGCAGTATTTT. Protein product: CASSLDRGGPVDTQYF.

The sample holds many counts of this clonotype. The V call is TRBV10-3, the J call TRBJ2-4; 10 positions agree with TRBD1. The CDR3 is made up of 14 amino acids. Trimming removed 2 bases from V and 6 bases from J; junction bases left unmatched: 1. Germline assignment: CDR1 ENHRY and CDR2 SYGVKD. The chain's CDR3 is CAISERTGGNIQYF. In DNA form, the CDR3 reads TGTGCCATCAGTGAGCGGACAGGGGGAAACATTCAGTACTTC.

This clonotype was counted ten times or more. V gene TRBV20-1 combines with J gene TRBJ2-1, with D perhaps TRBD2 (6 bases). CDR3 length: 14 residues. In germline, CDR1 is DFQATT, CDR2 SNEGSKA (reference sequence). V was clipped by 3 bases and J by 4 bases, with 13 bases between them. The CDR3: CSARSTGTYNEQFF. In DNA form, the CDR3 reads TGCAGTGCTAGGTCTACTGGGACTTACAATGAGCAGTTCTTC.

This clonotype was seen a handful of times. V gene TRBV15 combines with J gene TRBJ2-4; D is possibly TRBD2 (6 bases). CDR1 and CDR2 (germline): LNHNV, YYDKDF (reference sequence). The CDR3 covers 14 residues. Trimming stripped 4 bases from V and 3 bases from J, with 10 bases between. The CDR3 protein is CATSIRGGKNIQYF. The DNA for the CDR3 is TGTGCCACCAGCATTAGGGGAGGCAAAAACATTCAGTACTTC.

The sample holds many counts of this clonotype. The CDR3 region has the DNA TGTGCCAGCAGTCCCGGGACTAGCGGCTACGAGCAGTACTTC. Translating it yields CASSPGTSGYEQYF. The chain links TRBV6-1 to TRBJ2-7; TRBD2 matches at 11 bases. CDR3 size: 14 residues. The germline gives CDR1 MNHNS, CDR2 SASEGT. Unmatched junction bases numbered 3, after V lost 5 bases and J lost 3 bases.

This clonotype appeared a few times. The chain uses TRBV5-6 and TRBJ1-2; possibly TRBD1 for D (5 bases). The CDR3 is 14 residues long. Germline CDR1 and CDR2: SGHDT and YYEEEE. The germline V and J ends were trimmed by 2 bases and 7 bases, with 15 bases remaining between them. The DNA of the CDR3 is TGTGCCAGCAGCTTACCGGGACTGGGGTTTGGCTACACCTTC. This gives the protein CASSLPGLGFGYTF.

This clonotype was recorded many times. The chain has TRBV9 and TRBJ1-2; no clear D gene. This CDR3 is built from 15 residues. The ends were cut back, 2 bases at V and 5 bases at J, with 16 bases in the middle. Germline CDR1 is SGDLS and CDR2 is YYNGEE. DNA of the CDR3: TGTGCCAGCAGCGTCCGAGAGCGCAATTTTTATGGCTACACCTTC. It translates to CASSVRERNFYGYTF. Filled out from reference TRBV9 and TRBJ1-2, the complete variable domain reads DSGVTQTPKHLITATGQRVTLRCSPRSGDLSVYWYQQSLDQGLQFLIQYYNGEERAKGNILERFSAQQFPDLHSELNLSSLELGDSALYFCASSVRERNFYGYTFGSGTRLTVV.

The V call is TRBV29-1, the J call TRBJ1-1; a possible D gene is TRBD1 (5 bases). This CDR3 region has 14 residues. With 7 bases removed from V and 0 bases from J, the gap between germline ends came to 15 bases. From germline, CDR1 is SQVTM and CDR2 ANQGSEA. The CDR3 DNA is TGCAGCGGCGGACCCGACAGCATGAACACTGAAGCTTTCTTT. This encodes CSGGPDSMNTEAFF.